Sequencing of this T cell receptor (beta chain) was carried out in a study of blood T cell repertoires in COVID-19. Germline CDR1 reads SGHRS; CDR2 reads YFSETQ. This CDR3 is 16 amino acids long. J was trimmed by 5 bases and V by 4 bases; bases with no gene match: 12. In the study's own analysis: For nucleated cells, counts were estimated from reference gene primer amplification. The data were produced by immunoSEQ multiplex PCR, yet TCRdb's version contains in-frame clones alone and is incomplete. V and J calls and clone size come straight from that table; D and trimming were deduced from the DNA. The profile shows approximately 300,000 clones, 89% of them singletons.

This chain uses TRBV5-1 with TRBJ2-7, with TRBD1 identical over 10 bases. This TCR derives from a man aged 60 to 75 who had recovered from COVID-19. The material sequenced was PBMCs or T cells enriched from blood (not recorded which). The CDR3 region has the DNA TGCGCCAGCAGCCGACCCCCGGGACAGGGGACCGACGAGCAGTACTTC. Translation gives CASSRPPGQGTDEQYF.